The subject of this entry is one T cell receptor beta chain. The data derive from a study of blood T cell repertoires in COVID-19. Overall study: Sites in the United States, Italy and Spain provided acute and convalescent COVID-19 samples. T cells, B-cell-depleted T cells, or PBMCs provided the cDNA or gDNA that served as material.

The ends lost 4 bases at V and 12 bases at J; junction bases unmatched: 9. The length of the CDR3 is 14 residues. Germline CDR1 reads LNHDA; CDR2 reads SQIVND (reference sequence). In the original processing: It was from reference gene primer amplification that nucleated cell counts were estimated. Using immunoSEQ multiplex PCR, the repertoire was profiled, and TCRdb retains in-frame clones only, with some absent. From that table come the V and J calls and clone size; the DNA was used to work out D and trimming. The sample lists hundreds of thousands of clones, 88% occurring once. The source is a woman in her twenties or thirties with acute or convalescent COVID-19. The chain has TRBV19 and TRBJ2-7; TRBD2 matches 13 bases. Sequencing was performed on peripheral blood. The CDR3 region has the DNA TGTGCCAGTAGTACTAGGACTAGCGGGAGTGTGCGGTACTTC. Amino acids: CASSTRTSGSVRYF.